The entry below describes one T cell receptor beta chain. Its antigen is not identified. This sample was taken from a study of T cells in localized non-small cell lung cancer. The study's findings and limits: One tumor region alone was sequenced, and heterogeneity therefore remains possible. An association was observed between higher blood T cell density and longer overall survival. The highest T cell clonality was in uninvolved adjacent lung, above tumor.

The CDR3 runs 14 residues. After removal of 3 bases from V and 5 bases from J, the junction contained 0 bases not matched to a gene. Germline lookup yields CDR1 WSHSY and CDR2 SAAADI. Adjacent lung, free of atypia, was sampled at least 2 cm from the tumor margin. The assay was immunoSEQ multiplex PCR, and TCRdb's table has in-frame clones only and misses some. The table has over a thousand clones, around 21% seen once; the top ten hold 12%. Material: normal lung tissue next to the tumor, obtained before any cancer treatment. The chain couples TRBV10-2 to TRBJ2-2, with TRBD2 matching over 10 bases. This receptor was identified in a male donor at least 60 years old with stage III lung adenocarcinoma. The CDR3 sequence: CASSELAGTGELFF. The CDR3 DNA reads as TGCGCCAGCAGTGAACTAGCGGGGACCGGGGAGCTGTTTTTT.